This T cell receptor beta chain was captured by sequencing in a study of T cell responses to AZD1222 COVID-19 vaccine. Study-level points and caveats: Increases in Spike-specific TCR breadth and depth were seen after two AZD1222 doses. At baseline, just a handful of AZD1222 recipients tested seropositive. Without day 14 samples, only post-peak T cell repertoires were studied.

In this sample, this clone turned up a few times. No antigen is known for it. Data came from immunoSEQ multiplex PCR; TCRdb stores just in-frame clones and leaves some out. The sample includes some 83,000 clones, over 75% seen only once; the top ten take around 5.5%. The clonotype originates from an adult who received the AZD1222 COVID-19 vaccine. The source material was peripheral blood, sampled 28 days after the second AZD1222 dose.

This CDR3 reads CASSPNLWGYTF. CDR3 DNA: TGTGCCAGCAGCCCTAATTTGTGGGGCTACACCTTC. The chain couples TRBV7-2 to TRBJ1-2; no firm D call. The CDR3 has 12 residues. Deletions cut 5 bases from V and 8 bases from J, with 12 bases between. Germline CDR1 SGHTA, CDR2 FQGNSA.